This TCR beta chain is from a study of T cell responses to AZD1222 COVID-19 vaccine. From germline, CDR1 is KGHSH and CDR2 LQKENI. The CDR3 extends over 19 amino acids. Trimming cost V 3 bases and J 6 bases; bases outside gene matches: 14. Sequencing used immunoSEQ multiplex PCR; TCRdb keeps in-frame clones, though not all of them. The sample comprises 80,000 or so clones, around 90% of which are singletons, and around 1.5% rests with the top ten. The TCR originated in an adult in good health. The sample in question was peripheral blood, obtained on day 0 of AZD1222 vaccination. The chain uses TRBV18 and TRBJ1-6, with 10 bases identical to TRBD1. The chain's CDR3 is CASSPPGTGDSLINSPLHF. DNA for the CDR3: TGTGCCAGCTCACCTCCCGGGACAGGGGACTCCTTGATTAATTCACCCCTCCACTTT.